This T cell receptor (beta chain) is from a study of blood T cell repertoires in COVID-19. In the study's own analysis: Estimation of nucleated cell counts relied on the amplification of reference gene primers. Using immunoSEQ multiplex PCR, the repertoire was profiled, and TCRdb retains in-frame clones only, with some absent. V, J and clone size were drawn from that table, and D and trimming were deduced from the DNA. Among about 210,000 clones listed, approximately 91% were seen once. Material: peripheral blood. The source of this sequence is a woman in her thirties or forties with acute or convalescent COVID-19.

The CDR3 coding sequence is TGTGCCAGCAGCTTCCGGGACAGGGTACACTATGGCTACACCTTC. It codes for CASSFRDRVHYGYTF. This rearrangement joins TRBV13 to TRBJ1-2; 9 bases match TRBD1. The CDR3 runs 15 residues. Per the germline V gene, CDR1 is PRHDT and CDR2 is FYEKMQ (reference sequence). V lost 3 bases to trimming and J lost 3 bases; unmatched junction nucleotides: 5.